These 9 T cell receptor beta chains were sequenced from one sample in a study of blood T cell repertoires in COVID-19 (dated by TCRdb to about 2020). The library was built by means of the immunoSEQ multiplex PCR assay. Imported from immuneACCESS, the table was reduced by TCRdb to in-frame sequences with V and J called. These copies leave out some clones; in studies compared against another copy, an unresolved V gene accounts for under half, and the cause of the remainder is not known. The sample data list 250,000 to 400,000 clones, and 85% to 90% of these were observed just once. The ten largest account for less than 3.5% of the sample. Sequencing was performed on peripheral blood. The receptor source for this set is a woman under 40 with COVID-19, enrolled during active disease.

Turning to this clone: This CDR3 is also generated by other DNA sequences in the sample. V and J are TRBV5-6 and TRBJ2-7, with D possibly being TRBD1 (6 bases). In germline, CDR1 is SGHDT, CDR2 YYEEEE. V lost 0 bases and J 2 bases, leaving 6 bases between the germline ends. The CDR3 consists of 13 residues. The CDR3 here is CASSLDRAYEQYF. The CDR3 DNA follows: TGTGCCAGCAGCTTGGACAGGGCCTACGAGCAGTACTTC.

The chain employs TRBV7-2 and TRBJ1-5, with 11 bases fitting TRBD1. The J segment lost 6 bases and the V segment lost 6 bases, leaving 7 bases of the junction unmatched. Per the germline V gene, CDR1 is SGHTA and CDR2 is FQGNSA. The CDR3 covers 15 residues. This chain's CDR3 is CASSIRTGGRQPQHF. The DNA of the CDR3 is TGTGCCAGCAGTATCCGGACAGGGGGCCGTCAGCCCCAGCATTTT.

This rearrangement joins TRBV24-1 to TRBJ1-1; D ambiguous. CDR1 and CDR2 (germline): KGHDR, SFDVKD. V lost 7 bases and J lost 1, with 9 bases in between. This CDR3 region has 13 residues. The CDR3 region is CATRGSWNTEAFF. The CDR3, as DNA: TGTGCCACCAGGGGCAGTTGGAACACTGAAGCTTTCTTT.

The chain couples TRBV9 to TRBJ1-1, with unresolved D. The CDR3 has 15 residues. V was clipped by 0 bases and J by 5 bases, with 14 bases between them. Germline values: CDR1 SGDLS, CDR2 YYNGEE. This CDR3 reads CASSVAGGSPTEAFF. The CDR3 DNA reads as TGTGCCAGCAGCGTAGCGGGAGGGTCGCCAACTGAAGCTTTCTTT.

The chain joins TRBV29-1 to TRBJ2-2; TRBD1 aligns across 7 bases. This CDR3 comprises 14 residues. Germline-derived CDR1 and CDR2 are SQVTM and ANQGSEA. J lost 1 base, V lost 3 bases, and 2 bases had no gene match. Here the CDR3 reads CSVERGQNTGELFF. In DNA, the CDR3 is TGCAGCGTTGAGAGGGGGCAGAACACCGGGGAGCTGTTTTTT.

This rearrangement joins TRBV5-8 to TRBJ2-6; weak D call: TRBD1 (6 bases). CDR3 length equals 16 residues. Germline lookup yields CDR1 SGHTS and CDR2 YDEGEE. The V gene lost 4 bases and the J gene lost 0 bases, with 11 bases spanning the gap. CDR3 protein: CASSRTEISGANVLTF. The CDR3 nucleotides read TGTGCCAGCAGCCGGACAGAAATCTCTGGGGCCAACGTCCTGACTTTC.

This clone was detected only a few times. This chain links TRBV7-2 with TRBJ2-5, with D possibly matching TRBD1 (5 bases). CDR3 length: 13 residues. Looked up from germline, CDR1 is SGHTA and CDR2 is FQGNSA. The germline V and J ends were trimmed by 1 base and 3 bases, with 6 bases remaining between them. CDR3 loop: CASSLVREETQYF. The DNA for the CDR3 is TGTGCCAGCAGCTTAGTCAGGGAAGAGACCCAGTACTTC.

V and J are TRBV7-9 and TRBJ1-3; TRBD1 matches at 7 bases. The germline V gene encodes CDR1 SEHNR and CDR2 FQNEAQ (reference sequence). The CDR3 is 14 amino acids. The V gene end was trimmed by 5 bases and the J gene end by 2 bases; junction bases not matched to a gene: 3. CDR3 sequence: CASSRDRAGNTIYF. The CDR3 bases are TGTGCCAGCAGCCGCGACAGGGCTGGAAACACCATATATTTT.

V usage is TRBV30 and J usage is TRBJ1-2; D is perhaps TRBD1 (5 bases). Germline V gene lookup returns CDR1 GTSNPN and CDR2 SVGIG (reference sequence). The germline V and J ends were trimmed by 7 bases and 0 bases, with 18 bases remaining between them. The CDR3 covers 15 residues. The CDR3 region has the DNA TGTGCCTCGAGGGGCCAAACCCGAGCTAACTATGGCTACACCTTC. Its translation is CASRGQTRANYGYTF.